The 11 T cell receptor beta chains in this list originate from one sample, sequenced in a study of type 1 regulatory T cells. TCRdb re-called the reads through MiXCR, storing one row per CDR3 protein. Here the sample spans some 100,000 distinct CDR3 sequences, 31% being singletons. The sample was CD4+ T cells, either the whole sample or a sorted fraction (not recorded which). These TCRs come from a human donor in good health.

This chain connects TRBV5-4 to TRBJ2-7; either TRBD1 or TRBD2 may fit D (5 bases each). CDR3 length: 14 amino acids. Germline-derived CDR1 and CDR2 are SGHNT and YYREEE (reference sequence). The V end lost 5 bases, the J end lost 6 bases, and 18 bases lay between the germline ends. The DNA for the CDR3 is TGTGCCAGCAGTGTGGGGCTAGCATCCCTCGAGCAGTACTTC. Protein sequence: CASSVGLASLEQYF.

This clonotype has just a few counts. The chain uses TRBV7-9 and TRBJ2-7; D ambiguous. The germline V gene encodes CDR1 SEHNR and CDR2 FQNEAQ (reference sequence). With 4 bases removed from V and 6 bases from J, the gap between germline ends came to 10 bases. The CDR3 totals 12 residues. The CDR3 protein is CASSSAVGEQYF. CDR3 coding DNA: TGTGCCAGCAGCTCCGCCGTAGGCGAGCAGTACTTC.

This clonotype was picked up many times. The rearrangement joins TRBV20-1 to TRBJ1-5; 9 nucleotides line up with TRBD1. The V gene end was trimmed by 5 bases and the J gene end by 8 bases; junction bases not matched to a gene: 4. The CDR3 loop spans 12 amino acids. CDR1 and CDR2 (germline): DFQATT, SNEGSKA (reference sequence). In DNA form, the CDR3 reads TGCAGTGCTCGGACAGGGGTTGAGCCCCAGCATTTT. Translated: CSARTGVEPQHF.

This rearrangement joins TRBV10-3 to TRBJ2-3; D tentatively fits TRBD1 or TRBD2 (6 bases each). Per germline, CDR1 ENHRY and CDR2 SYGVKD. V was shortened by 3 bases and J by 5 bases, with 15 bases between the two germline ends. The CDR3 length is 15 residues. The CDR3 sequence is CAISDRGGVIDTQYF. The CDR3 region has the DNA TGTGCCATCAGTGACAGGGGAGGAGTGATAGATACGCAGTATTTT.

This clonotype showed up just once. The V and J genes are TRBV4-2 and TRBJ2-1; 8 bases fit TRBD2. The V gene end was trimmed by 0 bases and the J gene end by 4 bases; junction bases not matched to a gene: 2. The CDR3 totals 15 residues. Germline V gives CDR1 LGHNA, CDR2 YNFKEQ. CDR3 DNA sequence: TGTGCCAGCAGCCAAGAAGGGACTAGGTACAATGAGCAGTTCTTC. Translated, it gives CASSQEGTRYNEQFF.

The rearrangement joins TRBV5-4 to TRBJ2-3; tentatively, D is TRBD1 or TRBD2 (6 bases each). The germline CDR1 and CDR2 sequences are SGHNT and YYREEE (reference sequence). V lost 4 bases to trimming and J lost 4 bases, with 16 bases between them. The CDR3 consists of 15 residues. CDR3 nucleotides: TGTGCCAGCAGCCGGAAGGGGGGCTCGGCAGATACGCAGTATTTT. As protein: CASSRKGGSADTQYF.

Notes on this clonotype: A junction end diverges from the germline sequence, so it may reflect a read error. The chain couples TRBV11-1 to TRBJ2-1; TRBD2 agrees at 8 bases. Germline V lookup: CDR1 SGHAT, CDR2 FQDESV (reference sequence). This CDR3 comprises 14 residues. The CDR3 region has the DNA TGTGCCAGCCGCCCAGGACTAGCCTACAATGATCAGTTCTTC. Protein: CASRPGLAYNDQFF. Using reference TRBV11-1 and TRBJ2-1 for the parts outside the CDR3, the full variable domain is EAEVAQSPRYKITEKSQAVAFWCDPISGHATLYWYRQILGQGPELLVQFQDESVVDDSQLPKDRFSAERLKGVDSTLKIQPAELGDSAMYLCASRPGLAYNDQFFGPGTRLTVL.

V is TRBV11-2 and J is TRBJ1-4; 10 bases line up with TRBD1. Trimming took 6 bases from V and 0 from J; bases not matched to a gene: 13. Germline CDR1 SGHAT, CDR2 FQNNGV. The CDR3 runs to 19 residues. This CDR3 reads CASRPRNRDRGSTNEKLFF. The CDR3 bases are TGTGCCAGCAGACCAAGGAACCGGGACAGGGGTTCAACTAATGAAAAACTGTTTTTT.

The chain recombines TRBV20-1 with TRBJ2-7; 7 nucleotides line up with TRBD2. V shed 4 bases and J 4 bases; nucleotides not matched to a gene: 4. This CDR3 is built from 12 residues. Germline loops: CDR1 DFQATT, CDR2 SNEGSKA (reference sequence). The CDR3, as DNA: TGCAGTGCTACTCCGGGGGGATACGAGCAGTACTTC. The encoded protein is CSATPGGYEQYF.

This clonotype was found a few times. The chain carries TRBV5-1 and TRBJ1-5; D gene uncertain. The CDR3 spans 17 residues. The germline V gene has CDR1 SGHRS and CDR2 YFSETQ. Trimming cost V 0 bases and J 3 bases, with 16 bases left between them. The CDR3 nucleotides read TGCGCCAGCAGCTTGGCCGGAAGCGGGGAACCCAATCAGCCCCAGCATTTT. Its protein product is CASSLAGSGEPNQPQHF.

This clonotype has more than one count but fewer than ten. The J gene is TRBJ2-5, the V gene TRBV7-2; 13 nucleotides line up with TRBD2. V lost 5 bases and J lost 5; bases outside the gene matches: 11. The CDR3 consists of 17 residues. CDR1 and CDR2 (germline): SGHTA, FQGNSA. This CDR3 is CASSPRTSGSRGETQYF. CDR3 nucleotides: TGTGCCAGCAGCCCACGGACTAGCGGGAGTCGCGGGGAGACCCAGTACTTC.